The 17 T cell receptor beta chains listed next were all sequenced from one sample in a study of T-cell reconstitution after alpha-beta-depleted transplantation in children. Unique molecular identifiers were built into the TCRbeta library. TCRdb reprocessed the PCR reads via MiXCR and lists one record per CDR3 protein. The table has about a million distinct CDR3 sequences, about 29% seen once. This specimen consisted of PBMCs, mostly from graft donor cells, obtained 360 days after TCRalphabeta/CD19-depleted stem cell transplant. These receptors were obtained from a boy under two years old who had a stem cell transplant for SCID, so the T cells may come from the graft donor.

This clonotype occurred a few times. The V gene is TRBV20-1, the J gene TRBJ2-7, with no clear D. Trimming cost V 6 bases and J 3 bases, with 18 bases left between them. Germline CDR1 DFQATT, CDR2 SNEGSKA (reference sequence). The CDR3 extends over 14 amino acids. The CDR3 here is CSALRMYGDYEQYF. Written as DNA, the CDR3 is TGCAGTGCCCTTCGGATGTATGGGGACTACGAGCAGTACTTC.

The chain recombines TRBV5-1 with TRBJ2-1; D unresolved. The CDR3 has 15 residues. Germline CDR1 reads SGHRS; CDR2 reads YFSETQ. Trimming stripped 3 bases from V and 2 bases from J, with 12 bases between. CDR3 amino acids: CASSSWGQTYNEQFF. DNA for the CDR3: TGCGCCAGCAGCTCGTGGGGTCAGACCTACAATGAGCAGTTCTTC.

This clonotype showed up just a few times. The chain is built from TRBV20-1 and TRBJ1-1, with TRBD1 matching 9 bases. The CDR3 contains 15 residues. CDR1 and CDR2 (germline): DFQATT, SNEGSKA (reference sequence). V gave up 0 bases and J gave up 3 bases; unmatched junction bases: 5. As DNA, the CDR3 is TGCAGTGCTAGAGACCCCGGGACAGGGCACACTGAAGCTTTCTTT. It yields the protein CSARDPGTGHTEAFF.

Only a few counts were recorded for this clonotype. This chain links TRBV7-9 with TRBJ1-5; D might be TRBD1 (5 bases). Trimming pared 5 bases from V and 0 bases from J, leaving 8 bases between. The germline V gene encodes CDR1 SEHNR and CDR2 FQNEAQ (reference sequence). The CDR3 length is 14 residues. CDR3 sequence: CASSKGYSNQPQHF. The CDR3 nucleotides are TGTGCCAGCAGCAAGGGGTATAGCAATCAGCCCCAGCATTTT.

A few counts support this clonotype. The genes are TRBV9 and TRBJ2-5; tentatively, D is TRBD1 (5 bases). This CDR3 has 14 amino acids. V shed 2 bases and J shed 0 bases, with 8 bases lying between them. Per germline, CDR1 SGDLS and CDR2 YYNGEE. The CDR3, as DNA: TGTGCCAGCAGCGTGGGGCCTTACCAAGAGACCCAGTACTTC. Protein product: CASSVGPYQETQYF.

V and J are TRBV20-1 and TRBJ2-5, with TRBD1 identical over 7 bases. The germline V gene has CDR1 DFQATT and CDR2 SNEGSKA (reference sequence). The CDR3 totals 13 residues. J was trimmed by 1 base and V by 3 bases; bases with no gene match: 2. The CDR3: CSARTGTQETQYF. As DNA, the CDR3 is TGCAGTGCTAGGACAGGGACCCAAGAGACCCAGTACTTC.

The V call is TRBV6-1, the J call TRBJ1-1; 7 bases line up with TRBD1. Per the germline V gene, CDR1 is MNHNS and CDR2 is SASEGT. This CDR3 comprises 15 residues. The J segment lost 5 bases and the V segment lost 2 bases, leaving 8 bases of the junction unmatched. CDR3 nucleotides: TGTGCCAGCAGTGAACATTTAACAGGGGTTACTGAAGCTTTCTTT. It yields the protein CASSEHLTGVTEAFF.

The chain employs TRBV5-1 and TRBJ2-7, with a weak D call TRBD1 (5 bases). Deletions cut 4 bases from V and 3 bases from J, with 11 bases between. This CDR3 region has 13 residues. The germline gives CDR1 SGHRS, CDR2 YFSETQ. The CDR3 region is CASSPDDSYEQYF. The CDR3 DNA sequence: TGCGCCAGCAGCCCGGATGACAGCTACGAGCAGTACTTC. The variable domain in full, completed from reference TRBV5-1 and TRBJ2-7, reads KAGVTQTPRYLIKTRGQQVTLSCSPISGHRSVSWYQQTPGQGLQFLFEYFSETQRNKGNFPGRFSGRQFSNSRSEMNVSTLELGDSALYLCASSPDDSYEQYFGPGTRLTVT.

This clonotype appeared a few times. The chain joins TRBV9 to TRBJ2-7; D ambiguous. Looked up from germline, CDR1 is SGDLS and CDR2 is YYNGEE. With 4 bases removed from V and 3 bases from J, the gap between germline ends came to 17 bases. The CDR3 contains 15 residues. As DNA, the CDR3 is TGTGCCAGCAGCTCGGTGGCAAGCCCCGTCTACGAGCAGTACTTC. Translating gives CASSSVASPVYEQYF. The entire variable domain, with the rest obtained from reference TRBV9 and TRBJ2-7, is as follows: DSGVTQTPKHLITATGQRVTLRCSPRSGDLSVYWYQQSLDQGLQFLIQYYNGEERAKGNILERFSAQQFPDLHSELNLSSLELGDSALYFCASSSVASPVYEQYFGPGTRLTVT.

The chain links TRBV6-1 to TRBJ1-2; D is undetermined. Germline V gives CDR1 MNHNS, CDR2 SASEGT. This CDR3 region has 14 residues. The V gene lost 9 bases and the J gene lost 6 bases, with 20 bases spanning the gap. CDR3: CASRGRATPNGYTF. As DNA, the CDR3 is TGTGCCAGTCGTGGGAGGGCAACCCCTAATGGCTACACCTTC.

The sample holds a few counts of this clonotype. The chain couples TRBV14 to TRBJ2-7; 9 nucleotides match TRBD1. With 8 bases clipped from V and 0 bases from J, the junction kept 2 bases outside the gene matches. The CDR3 covers 13 residues. CDR1 is SGHDN and CDR2 is FVKESK in the germline V gene. This CDR3 reads CASGQGTSYEQYF. As DNA, the CDR3 is TGTGCCAGCGGACAGGGGACCTCCTACGAGCAGTACTTC.

The chain employs TRBV2 and TRBJ2-5; weak D call: TRBD2 (5 bases). Germline V CDR1 and CDR2: SNHLY, FYNNEI. The V end was cut by 7 bases, the J end by 4 bases, with 13 bases between. This CDR3 has 13 amino acids. CDR3 loop: CASNMVGRETQYF. The CDR3 nucleotides are TGTGCCAGCAACATGGTTGGGAGAGAGACCCAGTACTTC.

This clonotype has ten or more counts. The genes are TRBV5-1 and TRBJ2-3; 7 positions match TRBD1. Germline loops: CDR1 SGHRS, CDR2 YFSETQ. The CDR3 runs 14 residues. Trimming took 4 bases from V and 2 from J; bases not matched to a gene: 4. CDR3 in amino acids: CASSPGQPTDTQYF. The CDR3 DNA sequence: TGCGCCAGCAGCCCGGGACAGCCCACAGATACGCAGTATTTT.

This clonotype was picked up a small number of times. The rearrangement uses TRBV12-3 or TRBV12-4 and TRBJ2-5, with a tentative D call TRBD2 (6 bases). This CDR3 is 14 amino acids long. Trimming removed 1 base from V and 4 bases from J, with 10 bases in between. The chain's CDR3 is CASSLGAGRETQYF. As DNA, the CDR3 is TGTGCCAGCAGTTTAGGGGCGGGAAGAGAGACCCAGTACTTC.

This clonotype was counted many times. This chain uses TRBV7-8 with TRBJ2-2; 11 nucleotides match TRBD1. This CDR3 is built from 17 residues. V was clipped by 1 base and J by 3 bases; unmatched bases: 4. Germline V gene data show CDR1 as SGHVS and CDR2 as FQNEAQ. CDR3 amino acids: CASSLDRTGGDTGELFF. As DNA, the CDR3 is TGTGCCAGCAGCTTAGACCGGACAGGGGGCGACACCGGGGAGCTGTTTTTT.

The chain joins TRBV4-1 to TRBJ2-2; D is perhaps TRBD1 (5 bases). The germline gives CDR1 MGHRA, CDR2 YSYEKL. Trimming cost V 4 bases and J 5 bases, with 14 bases left between them. The CDR3 consists of 15 residues. For the CDR3, the DNA is TGCGCCAGCAGCCCGATCCAGGGTAAAACCGGGGAGCTGTTTTTT. This codes for CASSPIQGKTGELFF.

The chain couples TRBV3-1 to TRBJ2-1; 10 positions match TRBD2. The germline gives CDR1 LGHDT, CDR2 YNNKEL (reference sequence). The V and J ends lost 0 bases and 9 bases, in that order; junction bases with no gene match: 8. The CDR3 totals 16 residues. The DNA of the CDR3 is TGTGCCAGCAGCCAAGAGACACTAGCGGGGTCCGTTGAGCAGTTCTTC. As protein: CASSQETLAGSVEQFF.